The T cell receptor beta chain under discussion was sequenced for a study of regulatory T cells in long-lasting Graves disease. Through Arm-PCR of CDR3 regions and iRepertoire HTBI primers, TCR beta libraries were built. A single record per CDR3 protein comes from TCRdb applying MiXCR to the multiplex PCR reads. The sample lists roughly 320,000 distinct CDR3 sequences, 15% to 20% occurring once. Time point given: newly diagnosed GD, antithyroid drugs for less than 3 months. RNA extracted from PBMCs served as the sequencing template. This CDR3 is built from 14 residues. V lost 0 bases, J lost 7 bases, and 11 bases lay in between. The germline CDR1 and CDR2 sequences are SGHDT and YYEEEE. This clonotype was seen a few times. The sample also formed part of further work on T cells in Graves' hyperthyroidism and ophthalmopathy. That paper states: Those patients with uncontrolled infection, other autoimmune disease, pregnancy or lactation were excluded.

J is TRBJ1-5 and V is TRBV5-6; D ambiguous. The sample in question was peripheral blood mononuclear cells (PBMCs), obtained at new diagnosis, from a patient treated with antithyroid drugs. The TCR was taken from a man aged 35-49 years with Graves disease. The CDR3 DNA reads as TGTGCCAGCAGCTTGGGTTTTCTAGGGCAGCCCCAGCATTTT. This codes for CASSLGFLGQPQHF.